Shown below are 11 T cell receptor beta chains from a single sample sequenced in a study of tumor and adjacent non-tumor tissue in lung cancer. RNA was extracted from bulk tissue without any cell sorting. The library came from three nested PCR rounds adapted from ARM-PCR protocols. TCRdb reanalysed the multiplex PCR reads using MiXCR and keeps one entry per CDR3 protein. The sample records approximately 79,000 distinct CDR3 sequences, 61% being singletons. The sequenced sample consisted of lung tumor tissue. The receptors were sampled from a man in his 70s with non-small cell lung cancer.

With regard to this clonotype: One end of the junction does not line up with germline, which may come from a read error. The CDR3 DNA reads TGTGCCAACAGCCTAGGCAAGGGGAGAACAGGGGAGCTGTTTTTT. Encoded protein: CANSLGKGRTGELFF. V is TRBV11-2 and J is TRBJ2-2; D tentatively fits TRBD1 or TRBD2 (5 bases each). The CDR3 loop spans 15 amino acids. The germline V gene encodes CDR1 SGHAT and CDR2 FQNNGV.

This clonotype was seen only once. One end of the junction is discordant with germline, which a read error may explain. The chain carries TRBV29-1 and TRBJ1-1; no clear D. This CDR3 is 14 amino acids long. Germline V gene lookup returns CDR1 SQVTM and CDR2 ANQGSEA. CDR3 region: CCIELRGTNTEAFF. The DNA of the CDR3 is TGCTGCATTGAACTGCGGGGAACGAACACTGAAGCTTTCTTC.

Note on this clonotype: A junction boundary mismatches the germline segment, possibly from a read error. The J gene is TRBJ1-2, the V gene TRBV30; D remains ambiguous. The CDR3 covers 11 residues. The germline V gene encodes CDR1 GTSNPN and CDR2 SVGIG (reference sequence). CDR3 bases: TGTGCCTGGACCGGCCCCTATGGCCACACCTTC. Its protein is CAWTGPYGHTF.

The chain uses TRBV5-6 and TRBJ2-2; D may be TRBD2 (6 bases). Germline CDR1 SGHDT, CDR2 YYEEEE. This CDR3 region has 15 residues. V shed 4 bases and J shed 7 bases, with 17 bases lying between them. Here the CDR3 DNA reads TGTGCCAGCAGCCCGGGACTCCTAACGGGCGGGGAGCTGTTTTTT. Translated, it gives CASSPGLLTGGELFF. Complete variable domain (other parts from reference TRBV5-6 and TRBJ2-2): DAGVTQSPTHLIKTRGQQVTLRCSPKSGHDTVSWYQQALGQGPQFIFQYYEEEERQRGNFPDRFSGHQFPNYSSELNVNALLLGDSALYLCASSPGLLTGGELFFGEGSRLTVL.

About this clonotype itself: Sequence at one end of the junction differs from germline and may be a read error. The chain carries TRBV11-2 and TRBJ2-7, with D possibly being TRBD1 (5 bases). This CDR3 has 13 residues. Looked up from germline, CDR1 is SGHAT and CDR2 is FQNNGV. The CDR3 DNA reads TGTGTCAGCAACCCAACAGGATCCTACGAGCAGTACTTC. This codes for CVSNPTGSYEQYF.

This sequence joins TRBV11-2 and TRBJ2-5; a possible D gene is TRBD2 (5 bases). CDR1 is SGHAT, CDR2 FQNNGV, per germline. The CDR3 runs 17 residues. Trimming pared 7 bases from V and 2 bases from J, leaving 23 bases between. CDR3 nucleotide sequence: TGTGCCAGCAACTCGCGCGGACGGGGAATGCGGCAAGAGACCCAGTACTTC. Protein product: CASNSRGRGMRQETQYF.

This clonotype was found many times. The chain uses TRBV28 and TRBJ1-5; D is unresolved. Germline loops: CDR1 MDHEN, CDR2 SYDVKM. The CDR3 has 13 residues. V gave up 6 bases and J gave up 3 bases, with 9 bases separating them. CDR3 in amino acids: CASRPGDNQPQHF. The CDR3 bases are TGTGCCAGCAGACCCGGGGACAATCAGCCCCAGCATTTT.

The V gene is TRBV6-6, the J gene TRBJ2-5; a possible D gene is TRBD2 (5 bases). Trimming pared 8 bases from V and 13 bases from J, leaving 20 bases between. From germline, CDR1 is MNHNY and CDR2 SVGAGI (reference sequence). The CDR3 sequence is 12 residues long. CDR3 sequence reads: CASGRPWETLYF. DNA for the CDR3: TGTGCCAGCGGGAGACCCTGGGAGACTCTGTACTTC.

This clonotype occurred many times. The chain joins TRBV5-4 to TRBJ2-3; TRBD1 matches at 10 bases. Per the germline V gene, CDR1 is SGHNT and CDR2 is YYREEE (reference sequence). The CDR3 extends over 15 amino acids. Losses at the gene ends were 4 bases for V and 3 bases for J; bases not matched to a gene: 5. CDR3 sequence: CASSRQGARTDTQYF. Here the CDR3 DNA reads TGTGCCAGCAGCCGACAGGGGGCGAGGACAGATACGCAGTATTTT.

This clonotype was picked up one time. V is TRBV7-9 and J is TRBJ2-7, with 10 bases lining up with TRBD1. This CDR3 spans 17 amino acids. Germline V gene lookup returns CDR1 SEHNR and CDR2 FQNEAQ (reference sequence). Trimming removed 4 bases from V and 3 bases from J; junction bases left unmatched: 12. The CDR3 loop is CASSSVSLGDRGYEQYF. For the CDR3, the DNA is TGTGCCAGCAGCTCCGTCAGCCTTGGGGACAGGGGCTACGAGCAGTACTTC.

The CDR3 coding sequence is TGTGCCAGCAGCAAGGAGCGGGAGCCCTCCTACGAGCAGTACTTC. It yields the protein CASSKEREPSYEQYF. The V and J genes are TRBV21-1 and TRBJ2-7; the DNA was not used to check the table's D call, TRBD2. TRBV21-1 counts as a pseudogene. This CDR3 has 15 amino acids.